The rows below give T cell receptor beta chains drawn from one sample of a study of technical replicates of blood from a handful of donors. The data were produced by immunoSEQ multiplex PCR, yet TCRdb's version contains in-frame clones alone and is incomplete. In the table there are roughly 73,000 clones, 93% of which are singletons. The sample was T cells isolated from PBMCs. Receptors were obtained from a human donor in good health. The CDR3 runs from the conserved cysteine through the conserved F or W. A D gene is named only where the DNA matches it firmly. Clone size is given for some rows only: seen once, a few or many times, or a class if the clone is expanded.

CDR3aa | CDR3nt | v_gene | d_gene | abundance | j_gene | len
CASRDISYEQYF | TGTGCCAGCAGGGACATCTCCTACGAGCAGTACTTC | TRBV2 | - | once | TRBJ2-7 | 12
CASSLVQGMDYGYTF | TGTGCCAGCAGCTTAGTTCAGGGGATGGACTATGGCTACACCTTC | TRBV11-2 | - | - | TRBJ1-2 | 15
CASSCGTDSANTGELFF | TGTGCCAGCAGCTGCGGGACAGACAGCGCGAACACCGGGGAGCTGTTTTTT | TRBV12-1 | - | - | TRBJ2-2 | 17
CASSDPLKVAGGPVQYF | TGTGCCAGCAGCGACCCCCTTAAGGTAGCGGGAGGGCCGGTGCAGTACTTC | TRBV9 | TRBD2 | - | TRBJ2-4 | 17
CASSLGQVKSTDTQYF | TGTGCCAGCAGCTTAGGACAGGTCAAAAGCACAGATACGCAGTATTTT | TRBV5-8 | TRBD1 | - | TRBJ2-3 | 16
CATSRAVAGNIQYF | TGTGCCACCAGCAGGGCGGTAGCTGGGAACATTCAGTACTTC | TRBV15 | - | - | TRBJ2-4 | 14
CASSWTGNSYEQYF | TGCGCCAGCAGCTGGACAGGAAACTCCTACGAGCAGTACTTC | TRBV5-1 | TRBD1 | - | TRBJ2-7 | 14
CASSQWGGGDAEAFF | TGTGCCAGCAGCCAATGGGGAGGGGGGGACGCTGAAGCTTTCTTT | TRBV4-2 | - | once | TRBJ1-1 | 15
CASSLRAGGYNEQFF | TGCGCCAGCAGCTTACGGGCGGGGGGCTACAATGAGCAGTTCTTC | TRBV5-1 | TRBD2 | - | TRBJ2-1 | 15
CASSLASGTHEQYF | TGTGCCAGCAGCTTGGCTAGCGGGACCCACGAGCAGTACTTC | TRBV5-4 | TRBD2 | - | TRBJ2-7 | 14
CASSSDDVRRGYTF | TGTGCCAGCAGCTCAGATGACGTAAGGAGGGGCTACACCTTC | TRBV7-9 | - | - | TRBJ1-2 | 14
CASQQGQVSDTEAFF | TGTGCCAGCCAACAGGGGCAGGTTTCGGACACTGAAGCTTTCTTT | TRBV7-9 | TRBD1 | - | TRBJ1-1 | 15
CASVAANQETQYF | TGTGCCAGCGTTGCGGCAAACCAAGAGACCCAGTACTTC | TRBV6-6 | - | - | TRBJ2-5 | 13
CASSQDIIGTSGAYEQYF | TGCGCCAGCAGCCAAGATATAATAGGTACTAGCGGCGCCTACGAGCAGTACTTC | TRBV4-1 | TRBD2 | - | TRBJ2-7 | 18
CASSLGGGSLPQHF | TGTGCCAGCAGCTTAGGAGGGGGAAGTTTGCCCCAGCATTTT | TRBV11-2 | - | once | TRBJ1-5 | 14
CASSLTFSQPQHF | TGTGCCAGCAGCTTAACATTCAGTCAGCCCCAGCATTTT | TRBV7-6 | - | - | TRBJ1-5 | 13
CASSYPPGQGFGGYTF | TGTGCCAGCAGCTACCCTCCGGGACAGGGATTCGGTGGCTACACCTTC | TRBV28 | TRBD1 | - | TRBJ1-2 | 16
CASSTGTGGSEKLFF | TGTGCCAGCAGCACAGGGACAGGGGGCAGTGAAAAACTGTTTTTT | TRBV7-6 | TRBD1 | - | TRBJ1-4 | 15
CASSPSTGLAGRLPTDTQYF | TGTGCCAGCTCACCTTCCACGGGTCTAGCGGGCCGACTACCCACAGATACGCAGTATTTT | TRBV18 | TRBD2 | - | TRBJ2-3 | 20
CASSQPDGGYWEAFF | TGTGCCAGCAGCCAACCGGACGGCGGGTACTGGGAAGCTTTCTTT | TRBV11-2 | - | - | TRBJ1-1 | 15
CASITGQGYEQYF | TGTGCCAGCATCACCGGGCAGGGCTACGAGCAGTACTTC | TRBV28 | - | - | TRBJ2-7 | 13
CASSFGTGDPYNEQFF | TGTGCCAGCAGCTTTGGGACAGGGGACCCCTACAATGAGCAGTTCTTC | TRBV5-6 | TRBD1 | - | TRBJ2-1 | 16
CASSFSQVQQDGYTF | TGCGCCAGCAGCTTTTCCCAGGTCCAGCAGGATGGCTACACCTTC | TRBV5-1 | - | - | TRBJ1-2 | 15
CASSVSGNSYNEQFF | TGTGCCAGTAGTGTGTCCGGGAACTCCTACAATGAGCAGTTCTTC | TRBV19 | - | - | TRBJ2-1 | 15
CASSLTGVSDEQFF | TGTGCCAGCAGCTTAACGGGAGTGAGCGATGAGCAGTTCTTC | TRBV11-3 | - | - | TRBJ2-1 | 14
CASSSAAGFYEQYF | TGTGCCAGCAGCTCCGCTGCAGGATTCTACGAGCAGTACTTC | TRBV5-6 | - | - | TRBJ2-7 | 14
CASSLLGTGGYNEQFF | TGTGCCAGCAGTTTACTCGGGACAGGGGGCTACAATGAGCAGTTCTTC | TRBV28 | TRBD1 | - | TRBJ2-1 | 16
CATSKGDIQNQPQHF | TGTGCCACCAGCAAAGGGGACATTCAAAATCAGCCCCAGCATTTT | TRBV15 | - | - | TRBJ1-5 | 15
CASSQVFSSGTSRSGEQYF | TGCGCCAGCAGCCAAGTTTTCTCTAGCGGGACCTCTCGGAGCGGAGAGCAGTACTTC | TRBV4-1 | TRBD2 | - | TRBJ2-7 | 19
CASSGTGGLTGELFF | TGTGCCAGCAGTGGGACAGGGGGATTAACCGGGGAGCTGTTTTTT | TRBV2 | TRBD1 | - | TRBJ2-2 | 15
CASSLNGGTNNEQFF | TGTGCCAGCAGCTTAAACGGTGGGACTAACAATGAGCAGTTCTTC | TRBV11-3 | TRBD2 | - | TRBJ2-1 | 15
CASSSSSPRTQYF | TGTGCCAGCAGCTCTAGCAGCCCACGGACCCAGTACTTC | TRBV7-2 | - | - | TRBJ2-5 | 13
CASSLESRGGTEAFF | TGTGCCAGCAGCTTAGAGTCCCGGGGAGGCACTGAAGCTTTCTTT | TRBV7-8 | - | once | TRBJ1-1 | 15
CASGDFNYEAFF | TGTGCCAGTGGGGACTTCAATTATGAAGCTTTCTTT | TRBV2 | - | - | TRBJ1-1 | 12
CASSSKSGQGSIEAFF | TGTGCCAGCAGCTCGAAATCGGGACAGGGTTCTATTGAAGCTTTCTTT | TRBV7-9 | TRBD1 | - | TRBJ1-1 | 16
CASLRLAGSDEQYF | TGTGCCAGCTTACGACTAGCGGGCTCCGACGAGCAGTACTTC | TRBV6-1 | TRBD2 | - | TRBJ2-7 | 14
CASSLDRRAQYF | TGTGCCAGCAGCTTGGATAGGAGAGCCCAGTACTTC | TRBV5-4 | - | once | TRBJ2-5 | 12
CASSWEGGNNEQFF | TGTGCCAGCAGTTGGGAGGGGGGGAACAATGAGCAGTTCTTC | TRBV27 | - | - | TRBJ2-1 | 14
CASWDRGSYEQYF | TGTGCCAGCTGGGACAGGGGTTCCTACGAGCAGTACTTC | TRBV28 | TRBD1 | - | TRBJ2-7 | 13
CASNPRTGAPNEKLFF | TGTGCCAGCAACCCAAGGACAGGGGCTCCTAATGAAAAACTGTTTTTT | TRBV2 | TRBD1 | - | TRBJ1-4 | 16
CASSFWGVGGRELFF | TGTGCCAGCAGCTTTTGGGGGGTAGGCGGAAGGGAGCTGTTTTTT | TRBV5-6 | - | - | TRBJ2-2 | 15
CASSKGVVGTEAFF | TGTGCCAGCAGTAAGGGGGTGGTAGGCACTGAAGCTTTCTTT | TRBV28 | - | - | TRBJ1-1 | 14
CAISGQGNEQYF | TGTGCCATCAGTGGGCAGGGCAACGAGCAGTACTTC | TRBV10-3 | - | - | TRBJ2-7 | 12
CASSLGQAGSMNTEAFF | TGCGCCAGCAGCTTGGGACAGGCAGGATCCATGAACACTGAAGCTTTCTTT | TRBV5-1 | - | few | TRBJ1-1 | 17
CASSLQTSGRAFFYEQYF | TGTGCCAGCAGTTTACAGACTAGCGGGAGGGCCTTTTTCTACGAGCAGTACTTC | TRBV28 | TRBD2 | - | TRBJ2-7 | 18
CASSGLQDTQYF | TGTGCCAGCAGTGGACTGCAAGATACGCAGTATTTT | TRBV9 | - | - | TRBJ2-3 | 12
CASSLLRGGRARDTQYF | TGTGCCAGCAGCTTACTTCGTGGCGGGAGGGCTAGAGATACGCAGTATTTT | TRBV7-9 | TRBD2 | - | TRBJ2-3 | 17
CASSLEANRVDEQFF | TGCGCCAGCAGCTTGGAGGCAAACAGGGTCGATGAGCAGTTCTTC | TRBV5-1 | - | - | TRBJ2-1 | 15
CACFSRRDSGNTIYF | TGTGCCTGTTTTAGTAGGAGAGACTCTGGAAACACCATATATTTT | TRBV30 | - | - | TRBJ1-3 | 15
CASRFTGWYDTDTQYF | TGTGCCAGCAGGTTTACGGGGTGGTACGACACAGATACGCAGTATTTT | TRBV11-3 | - | - | TRBJ2-3 | 16
CASSLASSAVTGYEQYF | TGCGCCAGCAGCTTGGCCAGTAGCGCAGTCACTGGGTACGAGCAGTACTTC | TRBV5-1 | - | - | TRBJ2-7 | 17
CASSRTGTPLHF | TGCGCCAGCTCCCGGACAGGGACCCCCCTCCACTTT | TRBV10-2 | TRBD1 | - | TRBJ1-6 | 12
CASSATGTLYGYTF | TGTGCCAGTAGTGCGACAGGAACCCTCTATGGCTACACCTTC | TRBV19 | - | - | TRBJ1-2 | 14